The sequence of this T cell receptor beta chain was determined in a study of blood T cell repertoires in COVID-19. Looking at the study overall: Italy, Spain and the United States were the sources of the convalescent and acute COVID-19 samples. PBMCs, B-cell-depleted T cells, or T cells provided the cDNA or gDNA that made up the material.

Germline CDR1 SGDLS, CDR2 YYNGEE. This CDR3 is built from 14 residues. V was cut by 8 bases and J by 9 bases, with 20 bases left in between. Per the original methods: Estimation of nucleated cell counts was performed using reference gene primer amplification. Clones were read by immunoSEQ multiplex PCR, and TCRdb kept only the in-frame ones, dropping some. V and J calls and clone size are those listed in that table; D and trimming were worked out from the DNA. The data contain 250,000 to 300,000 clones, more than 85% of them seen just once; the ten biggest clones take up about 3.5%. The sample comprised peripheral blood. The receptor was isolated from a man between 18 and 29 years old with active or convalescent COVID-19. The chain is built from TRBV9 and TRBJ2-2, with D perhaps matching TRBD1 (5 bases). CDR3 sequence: CASSGEGVPWELFF. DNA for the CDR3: TGTGCCAGTAGTGGGGAAGGGGTCCCCTGGGAGCTGTTTTTT.